This T cell receptor beta chain came from a study of blood T cell repertoires in COVID-19. The overall study: PBMCs, B-cell-depleted T cells, or T cells were the source of the cDNA or gDNA that made up the material.

This clone has only one observation. Assay: immunoSEQ multiplex PCR; the TCRdb copy retains only in-frame clones and omits some. The profile covers approximately 210,000 clones, with 65% to 90% appearing a single time and around 9.3% taken by the ten largest. With 0 bases removed from V and 3 bases from J, the gap between germline ends came to 11 bases. CDR1 MGHRA and CDR2 YSYEKL come from the germline V gene. The CDR3 loop spans 15 amino acids. The chain employs TRBV4-1 and TRBJ1-2; no reliable D call. Sequenced: PBMCs or T cells enriched from blood (not recorded which). The receptor comes from a woman between 45 and 60 years old with acute COVID-19. CDR3 bases: TGCGCCAGCAGCCAAGAGAGCTACGACTACTATGGCTACACCTTC. Its translation: CASSQESYDYYGYTF.